Below, 8 T cell receptor beta chains from the same sample are listed, as sequenced in a study of T cell responses to AZD1222 COVID-19 vaccine (dated by TCRdb to the early 2020s). The intended sense of this specimen's time point label: about 28 days (+/-7) after the second vaccine dose. The library was obtained by the immunoSEQ multiplex PCR assay. TCRdb retrieved this table from immuneACCESS and kept in-frame rearrangements only. Not all clones are present; in checked studies, unresolved V genes account for under half, and no reason is known for the remainder. The sample table contains roughly 140,000 clones; only one count was recorded for about 92% of them. The ten largest account for approximately 3.3% of the sample. The specimen was peripheral blood, collected 28 days after the second AZD1222 dose. The receptors derive from an adult who received the AZD1222 COVID-19 vaccine.

The rearrangement uses TRBV12-2 and TRBJ2-7; whether TRBD2, the table's D call, matches the DNA was not checked. TRBV12-2 is a pseudogene segment. The CDR3 is made up of 13 amino acids. The CDR3 region is CASRGREVYEQYF. The CDR3 DNA follows: TGTGCAAGTCGGGGGCGGGAGGTGTACGAGCAGTACTTC.

The J gene is TRBJ1-2, the V gene TRBV12-3 or TRBV12-4, with a weak D call TRBD1 (5 bases). The CDR3 loop spans 11 amino acids. CDR3 protein: CAAGASGGYTF. DNA for the CDR3: TGTGCGGCCGGGGCATCGGGGGGCTACACCTTC.

The V and J genes are TRBV12-3 or TRBV12-4 and TRBJ2-7; D is unclear. CDR3 length equals 13 residues. The V gene lost 7 bases and the J gene lost 0 bases, with 10 bases spanning the gap. CDR3 residues: CASTPNSSYEQYF. Here the CDR3 DNA reads TGTGCCAGCACCCCAAACTCCTCCTACGAGCAGTACTTC.

The V and J genes are TRBV11-2 and TRBJ2-2; D assignment may be TRBD1 or TRBD2 (5 bases each). This CDR3 has 15 amino acids. The germline V gene has CDR1 SGHAT and CDR2 FQNNGV. V was cut by 3 bases and J by 4 bases, with 12 bases left in between. CDR3 amino acids: CASSLLGVGTGELFF. CDR3 coding DNA: TGTGCCAGCAGCTTGCTGGGGGTGGGCACCGGGGAGCTGTTTTTT. The full variable domain, its missing parts supplied by reference TRBV11-2 and TRBJ2-2, is EAGVAQSPRYKIIEKRQSVAFWCNPISGHATLYWYQQILGQGPKLLIQFQNNGVVDDSQLPKDRFSAERLKGVDSTLKIQPAKLEDSAVYLCASSLLGVGTGELFFGEGSRLTVL.

The chain links TRBV3-1 (or the pseudogene TRBV3-2) to TRBJ2-1; 10 bases map to TRBD2. J gave up 7 bases and V 5 bases, and 5 bases lay outside the gene matches. The V gene's germline CDR1 is LGHDT and CDR2 YNNKEL (reference sequence). This CDR3 contains 14 residues. The CDR3 bases are TGTGCCAGCAGCATACCGGGACTAGCGAATGAGCAGTTCTTC. Protein: CASSIPGLANEQFF.

The chain employs TRBV2 and TRBJ1-2, with D unresolved. Germline loops: CDR1 SNHLY, CDR2 FYNNEI. Trimming stripped 2 bases from V and 4 bases from J, with 8 bases between. This CDR3 spans 13 amino acids. The CDR3 bases are TGTGCCAGCAGTGAACAACCCCTCTATGGCTACACCTTC. Its translation is CASSEQPLYGYTF. The complete variable domain, with remaining parts taken from reference TRBV2 and TRBJ1-2, reads EPEVTQTPSHQVTQMGQEVILRCVPISNHLYFYWYRQILGQKVEFLVSFYNNEISEKSEIFDDQFSVERPDGSNFTLKIRSTKLEDSAMYFCASSEQPLYGYTFGSGTRLTVV.

Here the CDR3 DNA reads TGTGCCAGTAAAGCAGGAACCTACGAGCAGTACTTC. As protein: CASKAGTYEQYF. This chain connects TRBV19 to TRBJ2-7, with D uncertain. V was clipped by 7 bases and J by 2 bases, with 9 bases between them. The CDR3 loop spans 12 amino acids. Germline assignment: CDR1 LNHDA and CDR2 SQIVND (reference sequence). Combining the CDR3 with reference TRBV19 and TRBJ2-7 gives the whole variable domain DGGITQSPKYLFRKEGQNVTLSCEQNLNHDAMYWYRQDPGQGLRLIYYSQIVNDFQKGDIAEGYSVSREKKESFPLTVTSAQKNPTAFYLCASKAGTYEQYFGPGTRLTVT.

The chain couples TRBV27 to TRBJ1-2; TRBD1 matches at 7 bases. The CDR3 is made up of 13 amino acids. Germline V gene data show CDR1 as MNHEY and CDR2 as SMNVEV (reference sequence). V gave up 5 bases and J gave up 3 bases; unmatched junction bases: 3. The CDR3 region is CASSQDRDYGYTF. In nucleotides, the CDR3 is TGTGCCAGCAGTCAAGACAGGGACTATGGCTACACCTTC.